A single T cell receptor beta chain is shown here with its context. Its antigen is not known. This entry is derived from a study of blood T cells in healthy people across ages. Overall study: Researchers report that template switching captured about one barcoded beta molecule per two T cells. Points from the study as a whole: Unsorted PBMC material precluded a definitive naive versus antigen-experienced comparison.

Germline CDR1 SGDLS, CDR2 YYNGEE. V gave up 0 bases and J gave up 5 bases, with 9 bases separating them. The CDR3 has 14 amino acids. A J-beta primer mix and a sample-barcoded 5' primer were used in a second PCR of about 7 to 12 cycles. TCRdb redid the calling of the 5' RACE reads with MiXCR, one entry per CDR3 protein. The data contain approximately 780,000 distinct CDR3 sequences, about 26% of them seen just once; the ten biggest clones take up around 3%. The extraction recovered at least 5.5 micrograms of total RNA per sample. This sample also belongs to another study, concerning T cells of mothers and their children.

The specimen sequenced was blood. The rearrangement joins TRBV9 to TRBJ2-1; D not certain. The TCR sequence derives from a boy aged 10-17 years in good health. Written as DNA, the CDR3 is TGTGCCAGCAGCGTAGCCCAGGAAGACAATGAGCAGTTCTTC. Translation: CASSVAQEDNEQFF.